The clone carrying this TCR beta chain has at least ten counts. The target antigen is unknown. For repertoire sequencing, the TCR beta CDR3 regions were amplified from RNA transcripts. First-round RT-PCR with HTBI primers preceded a second-round multiplex PCR. MiXCR, applied by TCRdb to the multiplex PCR reads, yields one record per CDR3 protein. The repertoire has almost 750,000 distinct CDR3 sequences, 40% of them found once; the top ten carry approximately 43%. Germline V gene lookup returns CDR1 SNHLY and CDR2 FYNNEI. V was cut by 7 bases and J by 5 bases, with 12 bases left in between. The CDR3 totals 14 residues. This entry comes from a study of Graves' ophthalmopathy and Graves' hyperthyroidism. About the research overall: The authors collected peripheral blood at initial diagnosis, before any treatment. The study, taken as a whole, reports: The majority of expanded thyroid clonotypes above 0.001 frequency also occurred in blood.

Ophthalmopathy donors' eye disease showed moderate-to-severe activity, CAS of at least 3, NOSPECS of at least 4 and duration under 3 months. PBMCs were density-gradient isolated from roughly 10 ml fresh blood. The chain carries TRBV2 and TRBJ2-6, with D possibly matching TRBD2 (7 bases). Sequencing input: peripheral blood. The source is an adult man with Graves' ophthalmopathy. Here the CDR3 reads CASKRGGRANVLTF. CDR3 bases: TGTGCCAGCAAGAGGGGGGGCCGGGCCAACGTCCTGACTTTC.